A single sample gave rise to the 25 T cell receptor beta chains below, sequenced in a study of PD-L1 blockade in urothelial cancer. Generated by immunoSEQ multiplex PCR, the TCRdb table keeps only in-frame clones and is missing some. The sample holds fewer than 45,000 clones; 82% are singletons and the top ten take approximately 3.5%. The material was PBMCs, obtained around atezolizumab (anti-PD-L1) treatment. These receptors were taken from a man aged 70-80 years with urothelial cancer.

The rearrangement links TRBV4-3 to TRBJ1-2; the D gene is possibly TRBD1 (5 bases). The CDR3 loop spans 14 amino acids. The V end lost 0 bases, the J end lost 6 bases, and 11 bases lay between the germline ends. Germline V gene sequence: CDR1 LGHNA, CDR2 YSLEER. CDR3 amino acids: CASSQEIRAHGYTF. CDR3 coding DNA: TGCGCCAGCAGCCAAGAAATCAGGGCCCATGGCTACACCTTC.

The chain combines TRBV10-1 with TRBJ2-7, with 9 positions matching TRBD1. The CDR3 is 14 residues long. V gave up 4 bases and J gave up 5 bases; unmatched junction bases: 6. The germline gives CDR1 WNHNN, CDR2 SYGVQD (reference sequence). DNA for the CDR3: TGCGCCAGCAGTGCTGAGGACAGGGGTAACGAGCAGTACTTC. This sequence encodes CASSAEDRGNEQYF.

The sample holds a few counts of this clone. This chain joins TRBV4-2 and TRBJ1-4, with 9 bases aligning to TRBD1. Germline V gives CDR1 LGHNA, CDR2 YNFKEQ. The V segment lost 3 bases and the J segment 4 bases; nucleotides outside the gene matches: 6. There are 16 residues in the CDR3. CDR3 in amino acids: CASSQRTGGNNEKLFF. In DNA, the CDR3 is TGTGCCAGCAGCCAGCGCACAGGGGGCAATAATGAAAAACTGTTTTTT.

V usage is TRBV7-9 and J usage is TRBJ1-3, with D possibly TRBD1 on 5 matching bases. Germline V CDR1 and CDR2: SEHNR, FQNEAQ (reference sequence). Trimming took off 5 bases at V and 0 bases at J, with 8 bases between the two ends. The CDR3 is 14 residues long. CDR3 protein: CASSPQGSGNTIYF. The CDR3 DNA follows: TGTGCCAGCAGCCCTCAGGGCTCTGGAAACACCATATATTTT.

This clone was detected once. The chain carries TRBV6-1 and TRBJ1-2, with D maybe TRBD1 (6 bases). The CDR3 has 13 amino acids. V was trimmed by 1 base and J by 8 bases, leaving 11 bases between them. CDR1 MNHNS and CDR2 SASEGT come from the germline V gene. The CDR3 DNA reads as TGTGCCAGCAGTGAAGATGGGACACGAGGCTACACCTTC. The encoded protein is CASSEDGTRGYTF.

This clone was counted a single time. This rearrangement joins TRBV7-2 to TRBJ2-7; 9 bases align to TRBD1. This CDR3 spans 15 amino acids. With 2 bases clipped from V and 6 bases from J, the junction kept 8 bases outside the gene matches. Per germline, CDR1 SGHTA and CDR2 FQGNSA. CDR3 in amino acids: CASSLKGQGLSEQYF. CDR3 DNA: TGTGCCAGCAGCTTAAAGGGACAGGGTCTCTCCGAGCAGTACTTC.

This chain joins TRBV5-8 and TRBJ1-5; 7 bases are shared with TRBD1. Germline assignment: CDR1 SGHTS and CDR2 YDEGEE. J gave up 4 bases and V 4 bases, and 2 bases lay outside the gene matches. This CDR3 is 13 amino acids long. The CDR3 DNA is TGTGCCAGCAGCCCGGGACAGAATCAGCCCCAGCATTTT. It yields the protein CASSPGQNQPQHF.

This chain connects TRBV27 to TRBJ2-7; TRBD2 matches 8 bases. CDR3 length equals 14 residues. The V gene's germline CDR1 is MNHEY and CDR2 SMNVEV (reference sequence). After removal of 6 bases from V and 3 bases from J, the junction contained 7 bases not matched to a gene. The CDR3 DNA follows: TGTGCCAGCAGCCTCAGCGGGAGAAGCTACGAGCAGTACTTC. This sequence encodes CASSLSGRSYEQYF.

The J gene is TRBJ2-7, the V gene TRBV29-1; D not certain. From germline, CDR1 is SQVTM and CDR2 ANQGSEA. The CDR3 contains 15 residues. Trimming removed 1 base at V and 1 base at J, with 14 bases between. Written as DNA, the CDR3 is TGCAGCGTTGAAGGGGCAGGCGTTAAGTCCTACGAGCAGTACTTC. It translates to CSVEGAGVKSYEQYF.

As concerns this clone: Other DNA variants within this sample encode the same CDR3. CDR3 amino acids: CASSLGQGNTGELFF. The CDR3 nucleotides are TGTGCCAGCAGCTTGGGACAGGGGAACACCGGGGAGCTGTTTTTT. This sequence joins TRBV5-4 and TRBJ2-2; 7 bases align to TRBD1. V was clipped by 0 bases and J by 1 base; unmatched bases: 0. Germline values: CDR1 SGHNT, CDR2 YYREEE (reference sequence). The CDR3 contains 15 residues.

The chain uses TRBV5-5 and TRBJ1-1, with no clear D. V lost 2 bases, J lost 1 base, and 9 bases lay in between. CDR1 is SGHKS, CDR2 YYEKEE, per germline (reference sequence). This CDR3 has 14 amino acids. The chain's CDR3 is CASSFTTSNTEAFF. The CDR3 DNA is TGTGCCAGCAGCTTCACTACTTCGAACACTGAAGCTTTCTTT.

The genes are TRBV7-3 and TRBJ2-1, with a possible D match to TRBD1 (5 bases). This CDR3 contains 15 residues. The germline V gene has CDR1 SGHTA and CDR2 FQGTGA. V lost 6 bases to trimming and J lost 4 bases, with 16 bases between them. CDR3 amino acids: CASRKIRRQYNEQFF. Here the CDR3 DNA reads TGTGCCAGCAGGAAAATTAGGCGACAGTACAATGAGCAGTTCTTC. The full variable domain, in which reference TRBV7-3 and TRBJ2-1 provide the parts outside the CDR3, is GAGVSQTPSNKVTEKGKYVELRCDPISGHTALYWYRQSLGQGPEFLIYFQGTGAADDSGLPNDRFFAVRPEGSVSTLKIQRTERGDSAVYLCASRKIRRQYNEQFFGPGTRLTVL.

The chain links TRBV5-5 to TRBJ2-2; weak D call: TRBD1 (5 bases). With 4 bases removed from V and 4 bases from J, the gap between germline ends came to 17 bases. This CDR3 has 16 amino acids. The germline gives CDR1 SGHKS, CDR2 YYEKEE (reference sequence). The CDR3 protein is CASSRGGHRGTGELFF. The CDR3 DNA reads as TGTGCCAGCAGCCGTGGCGGCCATAGGGGCACCGGGGAGCTGTTTTTT. Together with reference TRBV5-5 and TRBJ2-2, the CDR3 gives the full variable domain: DAGVTQSPTHLIKTRGQQVTLRCSPISGHKSVSWYQQVLGQGPQFIFQYYEKEERGRGNFPDRFSARQFPNYSSELNVNALLLGDSALYLCASSRGGHRGTGELFFGEGSRLTVL.

This sequence joins TRBV5-8 and TRBJ1-3, with D maybe TRBD1 (5 bases). Trimming took off 2 bases at V and 0 bases at J, with 9 bases between the two ends. Germline V gene sequence: CDR1 SGHTS, CDR2 YDEGEE. The CDR3 extends over 15 amino acids. The CDR3 DNA sequence: TGTGCCAGCAGCTTTGGGACTATCTCTGGAAACACCATATATTTT. Protein sequence: CASSFGTISGNTIYF.

J is TRBJ2-1 and V is TRBV5-4, with a possible D match to TRBD1 (6 bases). This CDR3 has 12 amino acids. The V end lost 3 bases, the J end lost 7 bases, and 8 bases lay between the germline ends. Germline CDR1 and CDR2: SGHNT and YYREEE (reference sequence). CDR3 residues: CASSSQGNEQFF. DNA for the CDR3: TGTGCCAGCAGCTCGCAGGGGAATGAGCAGTTCTTC.

The V call is TRBV5-1, the J call TRBJ1-3, with 8 bases fitting TRBD1. CDR1 is SGHRS and CDR2 is YFSETQ in the germline V gene. The CDR3 sequence is 16 residues long. With 0 bases clipped from V and 3 bases from J, the junction kept 5 bases outside the gene matches. The CDR3 DNA reads TGCGCCAGCAGCTTGGAACCAGGGGGCGTTGGAAACACCATATATTTT. It is translated as CASSLEPGGVGNTIYF.

This clone appeared once. The chain combines TRBV7-2 with TRBJ1-1; 10 nucleotides match TRBD1. There are 14 residues in the CDR3. V was pared by 5 bases and J by 10 bases, with 10 bases of the junction left unmatched. Germline CDR1 SGHTA, CDR2 FQGNSA. CDR3 region: CASSPRQGALSAFF. DNA of the CDR3: TGTGCCAGCAGCCCTCGACAGGGGGCGTTGTCAGCTTTCTTT.

V and J are TRBV7-3 and TRBJ2-1; 7 bases map to TRBD2. CDR3 length equals 16 residues. The germline CDR1 and CDR2 sequences are SGHTA and FQGTGA. After removal of 4 bases from V and 7 bases from J, the junction contained 13 bases not matched to a gene. CDR3 sequence (DNA): TGTGCCAGCAGCTCGAACCCCCAAGCGGGGCGTAATGAGCAGTTCTTC. Its protein product is CASSSNPQAGRNEQFF.

The genes are TRBV7-3 and TRBJ2-3; TRBD1 aligns across 7 bases. J lost 6 bases, V lost 5 bases, and 8 bases had no gene match. Germline V CDR1 and CDR2: SGHTA, FQGTGA. The CDR3 length is 14 residues. The DNA of the CDR3 is TGTGCCAGCAGCAAAGGACAGGATGGGGATACGCAGTATTTT. This gives the protein CASSKGQDGDTQYF.

The chain couples TRBV7-3 to TRBJ2-3, with 8 bases identical to TRBD2. Trimming removed 7 bases from V and 6 bases from J; junction bases left unmatched: 9. Germline lookup yields CDR1 SGHTA and CDR2 FQGTGA. CDR3 length equals 14 residues. Written as DNA, the CDR3 is TGTGCCAGCAAACCGGGACTAGGGTCCGATACGCAGTATTTT. This codes for CASKPGLGSDTQYF. The variable domain in full, with the rest retrieved from reference TRBV7-3 and TRBJ2-3, is GAGVSQTPSNKVTEKGKYVELRCDPISGHTALYWYRQSLGQGPEFLIYFQGTGAADDSGLPNDRFFAVRPEGSVSTLKIQRTERGDSAVYLCASKPGLGSDTQYFGPGTRLTVL.

This chain joins TRBV5-5 and TRBJ2-2, with 8 nucleotides matching TRBD1. CDR1 and CDR2 (germline): SGHKS, YYEKEE (reference sequence). Unmatched junction bases numbered 4, after V lost 1 base and J lost 5 bases. The length of the CDR3 is 15 residues. CDR3 in DNA: TGTGCCAGCAGCTTGTTTACAGGGGGTACCGGGGAGCTGTTTTTT. As protein: CASSLFTGGTGELFF.

The rearrangement links TRBV19 to TRBJ2-1; 9 nucleotides match TRBD2. The CDR3 is 15 amino acids. V shed 7 bases, J shed 8 bases, and the junction held 12 bases outside the gene matches. The germline gives CDR1 LNHDA, CDR2 SQIVND (reference sequence). The CDR3 sequence is CASTWSVSGGHEQFF. CDR3 nucleotide sequence: TGTGCCAGTACCTGGTCAGTGAGCGGGGGGCATGAGCAGTTCTTC. Complete variable domain (other parts from reference TRBV19 and TRBJ2-1): DGGITQSPKYLFRKEGQNVTLSCEQNLNHDAMYWYRQDPGQGLRLIYYSQIVNDFQKGDIAEGYSVSREKKESFPLTVTSAQKNPTAFYLCASTWSVSGGHEQFFGPGTRLTVL.

The chain joins TRBV29-1 to TRBJ1-1, with 7 bases fitting TRBD1. Trimming took 6 bases from V and 1 from J; bases not matched to a gene: 5. From germline, CDR1 is SQVTM and CDR2 ANQGSEA. The CDR3 runs 13 residues. CDR3 protein: CSVEQGRNTEAFF. DNA for the CDR3: TGCAGCGTAGAACAGGGGCGGAACACTGAAGCTTTCTTT.

In this sample, this clone turned up a few times. The DNA for the CDR3 is TGTGCCAGCAGTAAGACAGCGTTCTATGGCTACACCTTC. Amino acids: CASSKTAFYGYTF. The chain has TRBV6-5 and TRBJ1-2; the D gene is possibly TRBD1 (5 bases). V lost 5 bases, J lost 4 bases, and 11 bases lay in between. The CDR3 sequence is 13 residues long. CDR1 MNHEY and CDR2 SVGAGI come from the germline V gene.

The chain has TRBV6-5 and TRBJ2-3, with D unclear. Trimming removed 5 bases at V and 2 bases at J, with 8 bases between. Germline loops: CDR1 MNHEY, CDR2 SVGAGI. There are 13 residues in the CDR3. Written as DNA, the CDR3 is TGTGCCAGCAGTGCCCTAAACACAGATACGCAGTATTTT. Protein sequence: CASSALNTDTQYF.